The 30 T cell receptor beta chains listed next were all sequenced from one sample in a study of T cells in Graves' hyperthyroidism and ophthalmopathy. Amplified TCR beta CDR3 regions came from RNA transcripts. First-round RT-PCR of the TCR CDR3 relied on the HTBI primer set. MiXCR, applied by TCRdb to the multiplex PCR reads, yields one record per CDR3 protein. Found here are some 250,000 distinct CDR3 sequences, about 15% of them singletons; the top ten hold more than 10%. Sequenced input: blood. These receptors originate from a woman aged 40 to 50 with Graves' hyperthyroidism that later progressed to Graves' ophthalmopathy.

This clonotype has at least ten counts. The chain couples TRBV29-1 to TRBJ2-5, with a weak D call TRBD1 (5 bases). There are 16 residues in the CDR3. The ends were cut back, 3 bases at V and 2 bases at J, with 19 bases in the middle. The germline gives CDR1 SQVTM, CDR2 ANQGSEA. The CDR3 bases are TGCAGCGTTGATAGCATCCCAGGGCACAAACAAGAGACCCAGTACTTC. Its protein is CSVDSIPGHKQETQYF. Variable domain in full (rest from reference TRBV29-1 and TRBJ2-5): SAVISQKPSRDICQRGTSLTIQCQVDSQVTMMFWYRQQPGQSLTLIATANQGSEATYESGFVIDKFPISRPNLTFSTLTVSNMSPEDSSIYLCSVDSIPGHKQETQYFGPGTRLLVL.

This clonotype was counted many times. This rearrangement joins TRBV15 to TRBJ1-6; D is uncertain. This CDR3 has 14 amino acids. V was trimmed by 3 bases and J by 7 bases, leaving 10 bases between them. The germline V gene has CDR1 LNHNV and CDR2 YYDKDF (reference sequence). The CDR3 sequence is CATSRDGENSPLHF. CDR3 nucleotides: TGTGCCACCAGCAGGGACGGGGAAAATTCACCCCTCCACTTT.

The rearrangement joins TRBV9 to TRBJ1-1, with no clear D. V was shortened by 6 bases and J by 7 bases, with 22 bases between the two germline ends. The CDR3 covers 15 residues. Germline V gene sequence: CDR1 SGDLS, CDR2 YYNGEE. CDR3 nucleotide sequence: TGTGCCAGCACCTCAGACATAGCAATGCCGCGTGAAGCTTTCTTT. Translated: CASTSDIAMPREAFF.

This clonotype has a count of ten or more. The genes are TRBV18 and TRBJ1-2, with D perhaps matching TRBD1 (6 bases). This CDR3 has 14 amino acids. Germline V gene data show CDR1 as KGHSH and CDR2 as LQKENI. V was pared by 0 bases and J by 4 bases, with 9 bases between. The DNA of the CDR3 is TGTGCCAGCTCACCACCGAGGGGGGGCTATGGCTACACCTTC. Protein product: CASSPPRGGYGYTF.

Details on this clonotype: One end of the junction varies from germline; a read error may be responsible. The J gene is TRBJ1-6, the V gene TRBV4-1, with TRBD1 identical over 8 bases. The V gene's germline CDR1 is MGHRA and CDR2 YSYEKL. The CDR3 runs 15 residues. CDR3 in amino acids: CASSPPTGDNAPLHF. DNA for the CDR3: TGCGCCAGCAGCCCCCCGACAGGGGATAATGCACCCCTCCACTTT.

Ten or more counts support this clonotype. This chain links TRBV10-3 with TRBJ1-4; D ambiguous. Germline CDR1 reads ENHRY; CDR2 reads SYGVKD. Trimming cost V 0 bases and J 8 bases, with 7 bases left between them. This CDR3 has 13 amino acids. DNA of the CDR3: TGTGCCATCAGTGAGTCTCCAGGCGAAAAACTGTTTTTT. Its protein product is CAISESPGEKLFF.

The sample holds many counts of this clonotype. For the CDR3, the DNA is TGTGCCAGCAGCCAAGACTACGAGCAGTACTTC. It yields the protein CASSQDYEQYF. This sequence joins TRBV3-1 and TRBJ2-7; D uncertain. Germline assignment: CDR1 LGHDT and CDR2 YNNKEL (reference sequence). CDR3 length: 11 residues. V lost 0 bases to trimming and J lost 3 bases, with 0 bases between them.

The V gene is TRBV28, the J gene TRBJ1-1; no reliable D call. V lost 7 bases and J 1 base, leaving 16 bases between the germline ends. The CDR3 length is 15 residues. In germline, CDR1 is MDHEN, CDR2 SYDVKM. In nucleotides, the CDR3 is TGTGCCAGCACCGGCGGGCAAGGTGGGAACACTGAAGCTTTCTTT. Encoded protein: CASTGGQGGNTEAFF.

The chain links TRBV2 to TRBJ2-3; 8 bases match TRBD2. The J segment lost 2 bases and the V segment lost 10 bases, leaving 11 bases of the junction unmatched. CDR3 size: 15 residues. CDR1 and CDR2 (germline): SNHLY, FYNNEI. CDR3 nucleotide sequence: TGTGCCATCGCAGGAGACGGGAGGGACACAGATACGCAGTATTTT. Amino acids: CAIAGDGRDTDTQYF.

This clonotype occurred many times. This chain connects TRBV2 to TRBJ1-2; D not certain. CDR3 length: 15 residues. V dropped 6 bases and J dropped 2 bases, with 16 bases sitting between them. Germline CDR1 reads SNHLY; CDR2 reads FYNNEI. This chain's CDR3 is CASSLTVPINYGYTF. The CDR3 DNA is TGTGCCAGCAGCCTAACAGTCCCCATAAACTATGGCTACACCTTC.

There are many counts of this clonotype. The V gene is TRBV2, the J gene TRBJ2-1, with 9 bases identical to TRBD2. The germline CDR1 and CDR2 sequences are SNHLY and FYNNEI. This CDR3 is 15 amino acids long. V gave up 5 bases and J gave up 2 bases; unmatched junction bases: 4. The CDR3 DNA sequence: TGTGCCAGCAGTACACTAGCGGGCGCCTACAATGAGCAGTTCTTC. Its protein product is CASSTLAGAYNEQFF.

This clonotype was counted ten times or more. The chain uses TRBV2 and TRBJ1-6; 8 bases match TRBD1. Losses at the gene ends were 9 bases for V and 8 bases for J; bases not matched to a gene: 6. Germline assignment: CDR1 SNHLY and CDR2 FYNNEI. The CDR3 runs 13 residues. CDR3 in DNA: TGTGCCAGAAAGACAGGGGACTATTCACCCCTCCACTTT. It yields the protein CARKTGDYSPLHF.

This clonotype has ten or more counts. The chain couples TRBV4-1 to TRBJ2-1; TRBD2 aligns across 7 bases. The CDR3 runs 18 residues. Germline trimming cut 4 bases from V and 3 bases from J; bases unmatched to any gene: 15. Germline V gives CDR1 MGHRA, CDR2 YSYEKL. CDR3 protein: CASSPGWKRETVYNEQFF. For the CDR3, the DNA is TGCGCCAGCAGCCCTGGTTGGAAGCGGGAAACGGTCTACAATGAGCAGTTCTTC.

In this sample, this clonotype turned up many times. This sequence joins TRBV2 and TRBJ2-2; D remains unclear. CDR3 size: 16 residues. Germline V gene data show CDR1 as SNHLY and CDR2 as FYNNEI. V was trimmed by 7 bases and J by 1 base, leaving 16 bases between them. CDR3 sequence (DNA): TGTGCCAGCAAGCGAGTAACGAGAGAGAACACCGGGGAGCTGTTTTTT. Amino acids: CASKRVTRENTGELFF.

This clonotype was counted ten times or more. The chain carries TRBV27 and TRBJ1-5; the D is unclear. Germline V gives CDR1 MNHEY, CDR2 SMNVEV (reference sequence). Trimming took off 5 bases at V and 10 bases at J, with 15 bases between the two ends. CDR3 length: 13 residues. CDR3 sequence: CASSRNSEFPQHF. Here the CDR3 DNA reads TGTGCCAGCAGTCGAAATAGTGAGTTCCCCCAGCATTTT.

The sample holds many counts of this clonotype. The CDR3 loop is CASSWFGTDHSYNEQFF. CDR3 bases: TGTGCCAGCAGTTGGTTCGGGACAGATCACTCCTACAATGAGCAGTTCTTC. The chain employs TRBV27 and TRBJ2-1; 7 bases align to TRBD1. The CDR3 has 17 amino acids. CDR1 MNHEY and CDR2 SMNVEV come from the germline V gene (reference sequence). With 4 bases clipped from V and 0 bases from J, the junction kept 9 bases outside the gene matches.

In this sample, this clonotype turned up many times. The chain is built from TRBV10-3 and TRBJ2-1; TRBD2 is a possible D gene (6 bases). The germline V and J ends were trimmed by 6 bases and 7 bases, with 13 bases remaining between them. Germline V lookup: CDR1 ENHRY, CDR2 SYGVKD. CDR3 length equals 13 residues. The CDR3 nucleotides are TGTGCCATCAGGGGACTGGGGGATAATGAGCAGTTCTTC. Its protein product is CAIRGLGDNEQFF.

This clonotype has a count of ten or more. The J gene is TRBJ2-3, the V gene TRBV11-2; D uncertain. Germline V gene sequence: CDR1 SGHAT, CDR2 FQNNGV. Trimming took 3 bases from V and 2 from J, leaving 9 bases between them. This CDR3 region has 14 residues. Here the CDR3 reads CASSFFRLTDTQYF. CDR3 nucleotide sequence: TGTGCCAGCAGCTTTTTCAGGCTCACAGATACGCAGTATTTT.

This clonotype has a count of ten or more. The chain's CDR3 is CASRGLETQYF. CDR3 sequence (DNA): TGTGCCAGCAGGGGATTGGAGACCCAGTACTTC. V usage is TRBV28 and J usage is TRBJ2-5; D not certain. Germline CDR1 MDHEN, CDR2 SYDVKM. CDR3 size: 11 residues. Between the trimmed V and J ends, which lost 6 bases and 5 bases, there was a span of 7 bases. The full variable domain, in which reference TRBV28 and TRBJ2-5 provide the parts outside the CDR3, is DVKVTQSSRYLVKRTGEKVFLECVQDMDHENMFWYRQDPGLGLRLIYFSYDVKMKEKGDIPEGYSVSREKKERFSLILESASTNQTSMYLCASRGLETQYFGPGTRLLVL.

The V and J genes are TRBV7-9 and TRBJ2-1, with 9 bases fitting TRBD1. The trim removed 5 bases at V and 6 bases at J, leaving 8 bases unmatched. The CDR3 runs to 15 residues. From germline, CDR1 is SEHNR and CDR2 FQNEAQ (reference sequence). CDR3 residues: CASSLGTGPFNEQFF. The CDR3 coding sequence is TGTGCCAGCAGCCTTGGGACAGGGCCTTTCAATGAGCAGTTCTTC.

This clonotype was seen at least ten times. J is TRBJ1-1 and V is TRBV11-2, with unresolved D. The length of the CDR3 is 12 residues. Trimming removed 3 bases at V and 5 bases at J, with 7 bases between. Germline loops: CDR1 SGHAT, CDR2 FQNNGV. The CDR3 DNA reads TGTGCCAGCAGCTTTACGAGGACTGAAGCTTTCTTT. It encodes CASSFTRTEAFF.

This clonotype was picked up many times. The chain couples TRBV13 to TRBJ2-3; 9 nucleotides match TRBD1. The V and J ends lost 7 bases and 1 base, in that order; junction bases with no gene match: 6. The CDR3 runs to 15 residues. The germline V gene has CDR1 PRHDT and CDR2 FYEKMQ (reference sequence). CDR3 sequence reads: CASNNRGRGTDTQYF. CDR3 DNA: TGTGCCAGCAACAACAGGGGGCGCGGCACAGATACGCAGTATTTT. Looking up the rest from reference TRBV13 and TRBJ2-3 gives the full variable domain: AAGVIQSPRHLIKEKRETATLKCYPIPRHDTVYWYQQGPGQDPQFLISFYEKMQSDKGSIPDRFSAQQFSDYHSELNMSSLELGDSALYFCASNNRGRGTDTQYFGPGTRLTVL.

This clonotype came up many times. The genes are TRBV29-1 and TRBJ1-1; TRBD1 matches at 7 bases. Germline-derived CDR1 and CDR2 are SQVTM and ANQGSEA. J gave up 0 bases and V 1 base, and 5 bases lay outside the gene matches. The CDR3 length is 15 residues. CDR3: CSVEGQGGMNTEAFF. CDR3 nucleotides: TGCAGCGTTGAAGGACAGGGCGGAATGAACACTGAAGCTTTCTTT.

This clonotype has ten or more counts. The genes are TRBV10-3 and TRBJ1-1; D not certain. V was pared by 5 bases and J by 2 bases, with 12 bases between. This CDR3 comprises 14 residues. Germline loops: CDR1 ENHRY, CDR2 SYGVKD. Written as DNA, the CDR3 is TGTGCCATCAGTAAAACAGAAACAAACACTGAAGCTTTCTTT. The encoded protein is CAISKTETNTEAFF.

This clonotype was seen at least ten times. The chain's CDR3 is CGTYRDYEQYF. CDR3 coding DNA: TGTGGCACTTACCGGGACTACGAGCAGTACTTC. The rearrangement links TRBV6-1 to TRBJ2-7, with D perhaps TRBD2 (5 bases). Per germline, CDR1 MNHNS and CDR2 SASEGT. The CDR3 runs to 11 residues.

The V and J genes are TRBV20-1 and TRBJ1-2; 9 positions agree with TRBD1. The CDR3 is 14 residues long. With V trimmed by 5 bases and J by 4 bases, 8 bases remained unmatched. Germline assignment: CDR1 DFQATT and CDR2 SNEGSKA (reference sequence). CDR3: CSAPRDRATYGYTF. The CDR3 region has the DNA TGCAGTGCTCCCCGGGACAGGGCAACCTATGGCTACACCTTC.

At least ten counts were recorded for this clonotype. V and J are TRBV29-1 and TRBJ2-7; 9 nucleotides agree with TRBD2. Losses at the gene ends were 6 bases for V and 3 bases for J; bases not matched to a gene: 3. The length of the CDR3 is 12 residues. In germline, CDR1 is SQVTM, CDR2 ANQGSEA. CDR3 DNA: TGCAGCGTGCGGGAGGGGAGCTACGAGCAGTACTTC. Its protein is CSVREGSYEQYF.

V gene TRBV20-1 combines with J gene TRBJ2-1; tentatively, D is TRBD2 (5 bases). The ends were cut back, 5 bases at V and 1 base at J, with 12 bases in the middle. The CDR3 runs to 14 residues. CDR1 is DFQATT, CDR2 SNEGSKA, per germline (reference sequence). The CDR3 loop is CSASLALSYNEQFF. CDR3 nucleotides: TGCAGTGCTTCCCTAGCCTTATCCTACAATGAGCAGTTCTTC.

This clonotype was observed a handful of times. The junction does not match germline at one end; this may be a read error. The chain has TRBV6-5 and TRBJ1-1; 7 bases are a match to TRBD1. This CDR3 is 17 amino acids long. The germline gives CDR1 MNHEY, CDR2 SVGAGI. The CDR3 loop is CASSYPDFTGVKTEAFF. The CDR3 DNA follows: TGTGCCAGCAGTTACCCGGATTTTACAGGGGTGAAAACTGAAGCTTTCTTT.

At least ten counts were recorded for this clonotype. The rearrangement links TRBV20-1 to TRBJ1-1; D not certain. The CDR3 loop spans 13 amino acids. CDR1 is DFQATT, CDR2 SNEGSKA, per germline (reference sequence). Trimming left V 5 bases short and J 3 bases short, with 13 bases between. The CDR3 protein is CSAPQSAYTEAFF. For the CDR3, the DNA is TGCAGTGCTCCACAGTCAGCCTACACTGAAGCTTTCTTT.